This T cell receptor (beta chain) was recorded in a study of blood T cell repertoires in COVID-19. The CDR3 has 16 residues. Trimming cost V 3 bases and J 2 bases; bases outside gene matches: 8. Germline V lookup: CDR1 SGDLS, CDR2 YYNGEE. Using immunoSEQ multiplex PCR, the repertoire was profiled, and TCRdb retains in-frame clones only, with some absent. In the table there are 190,000 or so clones, around 87% of which are singletons. This TCR came from a man aged 35-49 years with active or convalescent COVID-19. The chain has TRBV9 and TRBJ1-2; the match to TRBD1 covers 9 bases. Specimen: peripheral blood. The CDR3: CASSALSGTGNYGYTF. CDR3 coding DNA: TGTGCCAGCAGCGCCCTTTCGGGGACAGGGAACTATGGCTACACCTTC.